The clone carrying this TCR beta chain was picked up many times. The antigen is undetermined. This record comes from a study of T-cell reconstitution after alpha-beta-depleted transplantation in children. General study findings and limits: Alpha-beta T cells present about two months after transplant were reported to originate from several hundred expanded graft clones.

For TCRbeta, the library was prepared with unique molecular identifiers. TCRdb re-called the PCR reads through MiXCR, storing one row per CDR3 protein. This table has approximately 630,000 distinct CDR3 sequences, around 13% appearing once. Trimming removed 2 bases from V and 2 bases from J, with 12 bases in between. The germline V gene encodes CDR1 MNHEY and CDR2 SVGAGI. The CDR3 has 15 amino acids. The gene calls are TRBV6-5 and TRBJ2-5, with D perhaps given as TRBD1 or TRBD2 (6 bases each). The clonotype comes from a girl aged 2 to 9 with congenital amegakaryocytic thrombocytopenia, due to receive a stem cell transplant. This material consisted of PBMCs, taken before TCRalphabeta/CD19-depleted stem cell transplant. In nucleotides, the CDR3 is TGTGCCAGCAGTTACGCGGGACAAGGACAAGAGACCCAGTACTTC. As protein: CASSYAGQGQETQYF.